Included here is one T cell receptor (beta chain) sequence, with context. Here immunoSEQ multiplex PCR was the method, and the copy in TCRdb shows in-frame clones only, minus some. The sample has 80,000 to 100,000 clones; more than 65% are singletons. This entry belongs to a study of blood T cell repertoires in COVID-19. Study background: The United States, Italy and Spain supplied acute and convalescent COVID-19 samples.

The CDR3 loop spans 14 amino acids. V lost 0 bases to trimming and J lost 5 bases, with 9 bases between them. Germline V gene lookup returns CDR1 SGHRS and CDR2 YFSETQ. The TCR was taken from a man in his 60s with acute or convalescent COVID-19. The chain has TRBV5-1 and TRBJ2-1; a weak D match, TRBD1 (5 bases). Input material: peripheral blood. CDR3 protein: CASSLGQPDNEQFF. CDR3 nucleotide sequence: TGCGCCAGCAGCTTGGGACAGCCTGACAATGAGCAGTTCTTC.